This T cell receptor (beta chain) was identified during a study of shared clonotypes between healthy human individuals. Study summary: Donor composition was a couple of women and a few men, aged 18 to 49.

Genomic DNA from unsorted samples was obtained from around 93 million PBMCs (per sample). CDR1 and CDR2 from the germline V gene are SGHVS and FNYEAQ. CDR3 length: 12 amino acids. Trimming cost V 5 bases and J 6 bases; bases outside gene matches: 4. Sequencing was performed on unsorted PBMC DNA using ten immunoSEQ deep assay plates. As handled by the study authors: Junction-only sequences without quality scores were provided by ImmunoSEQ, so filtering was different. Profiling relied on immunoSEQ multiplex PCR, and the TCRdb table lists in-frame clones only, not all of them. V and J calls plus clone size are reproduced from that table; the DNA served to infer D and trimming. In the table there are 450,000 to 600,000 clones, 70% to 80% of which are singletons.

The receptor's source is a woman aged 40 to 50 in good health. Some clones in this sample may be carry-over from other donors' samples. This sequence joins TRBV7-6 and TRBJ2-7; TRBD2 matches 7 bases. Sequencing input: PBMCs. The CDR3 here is CASSGPGGEQYF. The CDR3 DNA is TGTGCCAGCAGCGGCCCGGGGGGCGAGCAGTACTTC.